A selection of T cell receptor beta chains follows, all from one sample in a study of T cell changes during pregnancy in multiple sclerosis. Clones were read by immunoSEQ multiplex PCR, and TCRdb kept only the in-frame ones, dropping some. The table has some 27,000 clones, approximately 91% seen once. Sequencing was performed on CD8+ T cells from peripheral blood mononuclear cells, taken before pregnancy. These TCRs come from a female donor with multiple sclerosis, enrolled in a pregnancy study. The CDR3 runs from the conserved cysteine through the conserved F or W. D genes are given only for firm matches. Some rows have no size entry. The others give once, few or many, or a class for an expanded clone.

CDR3nt	CDR3aa	v_gene	d_gene	abundance	j_gene
TGTGCCAGCAGCGGGGACAGGGTAGCCGGGGAGCTGTTTTTT	CASSGDRVAGELFF	TRBV7-9	TRBD1	-	TRBJ2-2
TGTGCCAGCAGCTATAACCCCGGGACTAGCGGGACTTTTAGCACAGATACGCAGTATTTT	CASSYNPGTSGTFSTDTQYF	TRBV28	TRBD2	-	TRBJ2-3
TGTGCCAGCAGCGCCGCGGGGGATGAAAAACTGTTTTTT	CASSAAGDEKLFF	TRBV5-6	-	-	TRBJ1-4
TGTGCCAGCAGCGTAGGCCCGACAGGAAATGCCTACGAGCAGTACTTC	CASSVGPTGNAYEQYF	TRBV9	-	-	TRBJ2-7
TGTGCCAGCAGCGCCGGCGGGACTCTCTATGAAGCTTTCTTT	CASSAGGTLYEAFF	TRBV9	-	few	TRBJ1-1
TGTGCCACCAGCAGAGATCTTTCTAGCGGGGGTCTGATGAAAACAGATACGCAGTATTTT	CATSRDLSSGGLMKTDTQYF	TRBV15	TRBD2	once	TRBJ2-3
TGTGCCAGCAGCTGGTCGGCAGATACGCAGTATTTT	CASSWSADTQYF	TRBV2	-	-	TRBJ2-3
TGCGCCAGCAGCCATGGACTAGCGGGGGGGCTAAAAGAGACCCAGTACTTC	CASSHGLAGGLKETQYF	TRBV4-3	TRBD2	-	TRBJ2-5
TGTGCCAGCAGCTTATCAGGGTTAAGTGAAGCTTTCTTT	CASSLSGLSEAFF	TRBV7-9	-	-	TRBJ1-1
TGTGCCAGCATAGAAAGGGGGAGAAGCACTGAAGCTTTCTTT	CASIERGRSTEAFF	TRBV28	-	-	TRBJ1-1
TGTGCCAGCAGCTTGGGACAGGATACTGGCTACACCTTC	CASSLGQDTGYTF	TRBV11-2	TRBD1	-	TRBJ1-2
TGTGCCAGCAGCCAACTGGGACTAGCGGGGGAAGAGACCCAGTACTTC	CASSQLGLAGEETQYF	TRBV7-8	TRBD2	-	TRBJ2-5
TGTGCCAGCAGCCCTCACAGGGGATCCACCGGGGAGCTGTTTTTT	CASSPHRGSTGELFF	TRBV7-6	TRBD1	-	TRBJ2-2
TGTGCCAGCAGTACCGGGACAGGGTACTACGAGCAGTACTTC	CASSTGTGYYEQYF	TRBV7-9	TRBD1	-	TRBJ2-7
TGTGCCAGCAGCGCCGGACAGGGTAAAGGGGAGACCCAGTACTTC	CASSAGQGKGETQYF	TRBV9	TRBD1	-	TRBJ2-5
TGCGCCAGCAGCCACGGGACAGGGGCCTATACTGGCTATGGCTACACCTTC	CASSHGTGAYTGYGYTF	TRBV4-1	TRBD1	once	TRBJ1-2
TGTGCCAGCAGTTACTCGTCGAATGAGCAGTTCTTC	CASSYSSNEQFF	TRBV6-5	-	once	TRBJ2-1
TGTGCCAGCAGCCAACTAGCGGGGGGCCTCGGGGAGCAGTTCTTC	CASSQLAGGLGEQFF	TRBV14	TRBD2	-	TRBJ2-1
TGTGCCAGTAGGGAGCGGGGGCTCCTCTACAATGAGCAGTTCTTC	CASRERGLLYNEQFF	TRBV19	TRBD2	-	TRBJ2-1
TGTGCTAGTGGTTTGCTCCCCCCCCGGACAGGGAGCTCCTATGGCTACACCTTC	CASGLLPPRTGSSYGYTF	TRBV12-5	TRBD1	-	TRBJ1-2
TGTGCCAGCAGTGAACCAGGAACGAACACTGAAGCTTTCTTT	CASSEPGTNTEAFF	TRBV6-1	-	-	TRBJ1-1
TGTGCCAGTAGCGACAGGTACTATAATTCACCCCTCCACTTT	CASSDRYYNSPLHF	TRBV19	-	-	TRBJ1-6
TGTGCCAGCAGTTACGAAGGGGGCGACTCCTACGAGCAGTACTTC	CASSYEGGDSYEQYF	TRBV6-5	TRBD1	-	TRBJ2-7
TGTGCCAGCAGCCAAGATTGGGACAGCTATGGCTACACCTTC	CASSQDWDSYGYTF	TRBV4-2	TRBD1	-	TRBJ1-2
TGTGCCTGCGGAACGACAGGGGACCCCTACGAGCAGTACTTC	CACGTTGDPYEQYF	TRBV30	TRBD1	-	TRBJ2-7
TGTGCCAGCAGCGGGACAGCCCGGTGGGAGACCCAGTACTTC	CASSGTARWETQYF	TRBV13	TRBD1	-	TRBJ2-5
TGTGCCAGCAGCTTAGCTAGCGGGATGACCGATACGCAGTATTTT	CASSLASGMTDTQYF	TRBV11-1	TRBD2	-	TRBJ2-3
TGCAGCGTTGAATTTGGGGGGAATGAGCAGTTCTTC	CSVEFGGNEQFF	TRBV29-1	-	-	TRBJ2-1
TGTGCCATCAGTGACCCCGGGACTAGCGGAGAGACCCAGTACTTC	CAISDPGTSGETQYF	TRBV10-3	TRBD2	-	TRBJ2-5
TGTGCCATCTGCGACGGGGGCCAAGAGACCCAGTACTTC	CAICDGGQETQYF	TRBV28	-	-	TRBJ2-5
TGTGCCAGCAGCTACCGGGACAACTACGAGCAGTACTTC	CASSYRDNYEQYF	TRBV6-5	-	-	TRBJ2-7
TGTGCCAGCAGTGAACCGAGGTATGGGGACTGGGGCTACACCTTC	CASSEPRYGDWGYTF	TRBV6-1	-	-	TRBJ1-2
TGTGCCAGCAGTTCGATTCTGGGACAGGCGGATGAGCAGTTCTTC	CASSSILGQADEQFF	TRBV28	TRBD1	-	TRBJ2-1
TGTGCCAGCAGCGGGGACCGGGACAGGGGGCTGGGTAGCTATGGCTACACCTTC	CASSGDRDRGLGSYGYTF	TRBV9	TRBD1	-	TRBJ1-2
TGTGCCAGCAGCCAAGATAGAGGGGGGGCAGATACGCAGTATTTT	CASSQDRGGADTQYF	TRBV4-2	-	-	TRBJ2-3
TGTGCCAGCAGCTTAGCCCGTCAGGGGGGAAATTCACCCCTCCACTTT	CASSLARQGGNSPLHF	TRBV7-8	TRBD1	-	TRBJ1-6
TGTGCCAGCAGCAACAGGGGGCGGTACTCAGAGACCCAGTACTTC	CASSNRGRYSETQYF	TRBV27	TRBD1	-	TRBJ2-5
TGTGCCAGCACCGACAGCACCTACAATGAGCAGTTCTTC	CASTDSTYNEQFF	TRBV2	-	-	TRBJ2-1
TGTGCCTGGAGTGAGGCAGGAACGGTCACTGAAGCTTTCTTT	CAWSEAGTVTEAFF	TRBV30	-	-	TRBJ1-1
TGTGCCACCAGTCACGACGGGCGGGGGGTTTACAATGAGCAGTTCTTC	CATSHDGRGVYNEQFF	TRBV15	TRBD2	-	TRBJ2-1
TGTGCCAGCAGTTACTTCTCCGGGGGAGAGGCCGGGGAGCTGTTTTTT	CASSYFSGGEAGELFF	TRBV6-5	-	-	TRBJ2-2
TGTGCCAGTAGTATAGCCGCCGGGAGGTTGAACACTGAAGCTTTCTTT	CASSIAAGRLNTEAFF	TRBV19	-	-	TRBJ1-1
TGTGCCAGTCAGCCCGAACCAGGGATGAACACTGAAGCTTTCTTT	CASQPEPGMNTEAFF	TRBV6-5	-	once	TRBJ1-1
TGTGCCTGGACCACGGGACAGCACTATGGCTACACCTTC	CAWTTGQHYGYTF	TRBV30	TRBD1	-	TRBJ1-2
TGTGCCAGCAGTTTTACAGGGAGTGCTAACTATGGCTACACCTTC	CASSFTGSANYGYTF	TRBV6-5	-	-	TRBJ1-2
TGTGCCAGCAGCCCAGACTATACGGAGTACACTGAAGCTTTCTTT	CASSPDYTEYTEAFF	TRBV7-9	-	-	TRBJ1-1
TGTGCCACCAGCAGAGAAGCGGGGGGGCCAGATACGCAGTATTTT	CATSREAGGPDTQYF	TRBV15	TRBD2	-	TRBJ2-3
TGTGCCAGCAGTTTATCCGCCGGTGTCCCTGAAGCTTTCTTT	CASSLSAGVPEAFF	TRBV27	-	-	TRBJ1-1
TGTGCCAGCAGCTTAGGCCTAAGAGTTGGCTACACCTTC	CASSLGLRVGYTF	TRBV13	-	-	TRBJ1-2
TGTGCCAGCAGTGACCTGCGTGGGCCTGAGCAGTTCTTC	CASSDLRGPEQFF	TRBV6-1	-	-	TRBJ2-1
TGTGCCAGCAGCTTAGGGGGGGAGACCATGCTCCCCCATGGCTACACCTTC	CASSLGGETMLPHGYTF	TRBV11-2	-	-	TRBJ1-2
TGTGCCAGCAGCGTAGTGGCTACAGGGGAAGAAGCTTTCTTT	CASSVVATGEEAFF	TRBV9	TRBD1	-	TRBJ1-1
TGTGCCAGTAGTATAGGTGGGGAGAATCAGCCCCAGCATTTT	CASSIGGENQPQHF	TRBV19	-	few	TRBJ1-5
TGTGCCAGTAGTTTTTCAGTGAACACTGAAGCTTTCTTT	CASSFSVNTEAFF	TRBV19	-	-	TRBJ1-1
TGTGCCAGCAGTTACTCGACAGCGCGGGCCAACGTCCTGACTTTC	CASSYSTARANVLTF	TRBV6-5	-	-	TRBJ2-6